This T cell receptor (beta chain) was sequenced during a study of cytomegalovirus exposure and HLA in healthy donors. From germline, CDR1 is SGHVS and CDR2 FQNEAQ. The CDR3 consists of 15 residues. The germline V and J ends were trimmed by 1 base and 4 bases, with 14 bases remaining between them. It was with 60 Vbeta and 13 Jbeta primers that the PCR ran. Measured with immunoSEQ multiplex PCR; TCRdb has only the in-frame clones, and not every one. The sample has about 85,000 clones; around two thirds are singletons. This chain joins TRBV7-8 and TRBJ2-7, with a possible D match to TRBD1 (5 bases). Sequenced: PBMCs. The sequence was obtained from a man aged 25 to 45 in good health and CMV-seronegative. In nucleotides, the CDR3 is TGTGCCAGCAGCTTAGATAGGGGTCCGATGTACGAGCAGTACTTC. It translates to CASSLDRGPMYEQYF.